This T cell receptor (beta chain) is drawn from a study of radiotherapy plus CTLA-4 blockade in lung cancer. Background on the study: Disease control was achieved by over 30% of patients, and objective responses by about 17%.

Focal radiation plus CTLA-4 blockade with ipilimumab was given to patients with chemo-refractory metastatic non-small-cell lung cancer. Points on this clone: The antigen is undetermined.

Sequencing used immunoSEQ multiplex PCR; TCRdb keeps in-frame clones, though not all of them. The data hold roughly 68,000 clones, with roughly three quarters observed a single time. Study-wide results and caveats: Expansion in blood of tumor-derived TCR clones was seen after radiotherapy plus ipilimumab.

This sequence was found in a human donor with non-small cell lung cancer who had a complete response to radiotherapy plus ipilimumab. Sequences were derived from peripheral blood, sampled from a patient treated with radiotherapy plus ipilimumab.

CDR3 coding DNA: TGTGCCAGCAGCTTAGGACTATTCTACGAGCAGTACTTC. Its protein is CASSLGLFYEQYF. V and J are TRBV7-2 and TRBJ2-7, with a weak D call TRBD2 (5 bases). V lost 1 base and J 3 bases, leaving 7 bases between the germline ends. Germline-derived CDR1 and CDR2 are SGHTA and FQGNSA. This CDR3 spans 13 amino acids.